The rows below give T cell receptor beta chains drawn from one sample of a study of T cells in localized non-small cell lung cancer. TCRdb's copy holds only in-frame clones and misses some; the assay was immunoSEQ multiplex PCR. This sample carries about 25,000 clones, about 91% of them seen once, and the ten largest clones take roughly 10%. The starting material was peripheral blood mononuclear cells, obtained before any cancer treatment. These receptor sequences come from a woman aged 35 to 70 with stage III lung adenocarcinoma. CDR3s leave out the opening cysteine and the closing phenylalanine or tryptophan.

V gene	J gene	CDR3 protein
TRBV29-1	TRBJ2-7	SVWDRGVGEQY
TRBV27	TRBJ2-7	ASSSKGAPPGEQY
TRBV6-5	TRBJ1-1	ASSYGGRLNTEAF
TRBV29-1	TRBJ2-1	SVTPGTDYNEQF
TRBV19	TRBJ1-1	ASSIPGANTEAF
TRBV5-1	TRBJ2-3	ASSFGDTQY
TRBV2	TRBJ1-2	ASSLGEGLGYT
TRBV18	TRBJ2-1	ASSPFDGTRGVEQF
TRBV5-3	TRBJ2-5	ARSQLPGLGQETQY
TRBV18	TRBJ1-3	ASSPPGRPSGNTIY
TRBV18	TRBJ1-5	ASSPEGFSNQPQH
TRBV5-8	TRBJ1-1	ASSLRDSSSEAF
TRBV19	TRBJ1-1	ASSIWEATEAF
TRBV30	TRBJ2-7	AWSVGRASYEQY
TRBV9	TRBJ2-1	ASSVSGRPYNEQF
TRBV30	TRBJ1-5	AWSRAGNQPQH
TRBV30	TRBJ1-5	AWSEGMGNQPQH
TRBV4-1	TRBJ1-1	ASSPDRANTEAF
TRBV19	TRBJ2-2	ASETGELF
TRBV9	TRBJ2-1	ASSGSGRNEQF
TRBV14	TRBJ1-6	ASSYWVDNSPLH
TRBV10-2	TRBJ1-2	ASSEGPAQGGYT